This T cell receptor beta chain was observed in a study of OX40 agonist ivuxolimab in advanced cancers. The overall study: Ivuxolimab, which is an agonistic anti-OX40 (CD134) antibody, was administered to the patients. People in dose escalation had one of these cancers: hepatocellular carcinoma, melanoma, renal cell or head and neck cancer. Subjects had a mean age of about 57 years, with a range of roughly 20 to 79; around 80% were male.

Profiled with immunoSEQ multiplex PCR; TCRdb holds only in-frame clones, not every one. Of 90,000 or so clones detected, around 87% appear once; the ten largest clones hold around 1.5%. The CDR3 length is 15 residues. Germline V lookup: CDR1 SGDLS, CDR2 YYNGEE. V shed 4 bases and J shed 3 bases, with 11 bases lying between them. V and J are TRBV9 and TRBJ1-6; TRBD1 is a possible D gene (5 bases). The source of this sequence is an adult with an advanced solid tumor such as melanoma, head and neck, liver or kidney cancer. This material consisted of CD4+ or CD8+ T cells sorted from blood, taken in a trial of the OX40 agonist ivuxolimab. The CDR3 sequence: CASSIQTDYNSPLHF. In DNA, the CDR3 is TGTGCCAGCAGCATACAGACAGACTATAATTCACCCCTCCACTTT.